This T cell receptor beta chain was sequenced for a study of cytomegalovirus exposure and HLA in healthy donors. General study findings and limits: Reportedly, a later analysis found an Asian-associated ancestry cluster had fewer N-insertions than the roughly 700-donor mean.

Germline V CDR1 and CDR2: MNHNS, SASEGT. V gave up 8 bases and J gave up 3 bases, with 20 bases separating them. The CDR3 is 15 residues long. To note about this clone: Its antigen is not known.

Amplification used 60 Vbeta primers and 13 Jbeta primers. The assay was immunoSEQ multiplex PCR, and TCRdb's table has in-frame clones only and misses some. The table has roughly 150,000 clones, about 70% seen once; the top ten hold less than 11%. The specimen was PBMCs. J is TRBJ2-7 and V is TRBV6-1; weak D call: TRBD2 (6 bases). This receptor was identified in a man aged 25 to 40 in good health and CMV-seropositive. As DNA, the CDR3 is TGTGCCAGCTCGCCCCGAGTAATAGCGGTCTACGAGCAGTACTTC. As protein: CASSPRVIAVYEQYF.